This T cell receptor (beta chain) was captured in a study of T cell clonotyping in hematopoietic cell transplantation. Method: immunoSEQ multiplex PCR; TCRdb's copy keeps in-frame clones and lacks some. Of 6,000 or so clones detected, around 90% appear once; the ten largest clones hold about 7.8%. On this clone itself: Its antigen is not known.

Whole-study results and caveats: Broader posttransplant TCR repertoire diversity was predicted by graft donor and pretransplant recipient Inverse Simpson Index values.

The TCR sequence derives from a male patient between 40 and 49 years old who had an allogeneic stem cell transplant from an unrelated donor, so the T cells may come from the graft donor. Some clones in this sample may be carry-over from other donors' samples. The sequencing here drew on peripheral blood mononuclear cells, taken 100 days after allogeneic stem cell transplant.

DNA for the CDR3: TGTGCCAGCAGTTTTAGGCTCGGTAGCAATCAGCCCCAGCATTTT. It is translated as CASSFRLGSNQPQHF. The chain is built from TRBV28 and TRBJ1-5; no definite D call. Looked up from germline, CDR1 is MDHEN and CDR2 is SYDVKM. The ends were cut back, 3 bases at V and 0 bases at J, with 9 bases in the middle. This CDR3 has 15 residues. Full variable domain (missing parts from reference TRBV28 and TRBJ1-5): DVKVTQSSRYLVKRTGEKVFLECVQDMDHENMFWYRQDPGLGLRLIYFSYDVKMKEKGDIPEGYSVSREKKERFSLILESASTNQTSMYLCASSFRLGSNQPQHFGDGTRLSIL.